The 21 T cell receptor beta chains below come from one sample, sequenced in a study of T cells in Graves' hyperthyroidism and ophthalmopathy. From RNA transcripts, TCR beta CDR3 regions were amplified. The HTBI primer set served for first-round RT-PCR of the TCR CDR3. TCRdb used MiXCR to reprocess the multiplex PCR reads, holding one entry per CDR3 protein. The table includes 350,000 to 450,000 distinct CDR3 sequences, about 14% detected once. Specimen: blood. These receptors all stem from a man aged 45-60 years with Graves' ophthalmopathy.

This clonotype has at least ten counts. The chain uses TRBV28 and TRBJ2-3, with 8 bases that match TRBD1. The V gene end was trimmed by 7 bases and the J gene end by 5 bases; junction bases not matched to a gene: 11. The CDR3 covers 15 residues. CDR1 MDHEN and CDR2 SYDVKM come from the germline V gene. The CDR3 loop reads CASTQTGVRGDTQYF. The CDR3 bases are TGTGCCAGCACCCAGACAGGGGTTCGTGGAGATACGCAGTATTTT.

At least ten counts were recorded for this clonotype. As DNA, the CDR3 is TGTGCCAGCAGCCCGCCCTACAGCCGATCCTACGAGCAGTACTTC. This codes for CASSPPYSRSYEQYF. The chain combines TRBV3-1 with TRBJ2-7; D unresolved. Trimming took 4 bases from V and 1 from J, leaving 14 bases between them. The CDR3 contains 15 residues. The germline V gene has CDR1 LGHDT and CDR2 YNNKEL (reference sequence).

J is TRBJ1-3 and V is TRBV6-5; 7 nucleotides match TRBD1. Germline CDR1 and CDR2: MNHEY and SVGAGI. Trimming at V came to 5 bases and at J to 1 base, leaving 2 bases not matched to a gene. The CDR3 runs 14 residues. The CDR3 here is CASSIQGSGNTIYF. The CDR3 nucleotides are TGTGCCAGCAGTATACAGGGGTCTGGAAACACCATATATTTT.

Concerning this clonotype itself: A read error may account for a junction end that differs from germline. The CDR3 nucleotides are TGTGCCGGCAGTGAGTCGGCTCAGCCCCAGCATTTT. It codes for CAGSESAQPQHF. This chain connects TRBV6-2 or TRBV6-3 to TRBJ1-5, with D hard to call. Looked up from germline, CDR1 is MNHEY and CDR2 is SVGEGT. The CDR3 runs 12 residues.

The V gene is TRBV18, the J gene TRBJ2-1; weak D call: TRBD2 (6 bases). The length of the CDR3 is 19 residues. V lost 6 bases to trimming and J lost 6 bases, with 30 bases between them. Germline CDR1 and CDR2: KGHSH and LQKENI. CDR3: CASSHLAPRLDRSGNEQFF. CDR3 coding DNA: TGTGCCAGCTCTCACCTGGCCCCAAGACTAGATCGATCTGGCAATGAGCAGTTCTTC. Variable domain in full (rest from reference TRBV18 and TRBJ2-1): NAGVMQNPRHLVRRRGQEARLRCSPMKGHSHVYWYRQLPEEGLKFMVYLQKENIIDESGMPKERFSAEFPKEGPSILRIQQVVRGDSAAYFCASSHLAPRLDRSGNEQFFGPGTRLTVL.

This clonotype was observed many times. The rearrangement links TRBV15 to TRBJ2-7; D unresolved. The V and J ends lost 4 bases and 0 bases respectively, with 13 bases between them. This CDR3 contains 15 residues. The germline V gene has CDR1 LNHNV and CDR2 YYDKDF (reference sequence). CDR3 residues: CATSKEAASSYEQYF. CDR3 nucleotide sequence: TGTGCCACCAGCAAAGAGGCAGCTAGCTCCTACGAGCAGTACTTC.

The chain recombines TRBV5-4 with TRBJ2-5, with D uncertain. Trimming stripped 6 bases from V and 7 bases from J, with 16 bases between. In germline, CDR1 is SGHNT, CDR2 YYREEE (reference sequence). The length of the CDR3 is 13 residues. The CDR3 sequence is CASTGQFKRTQYF. Here the CDR3 DNA reads TGTGCCAGCACGGGCCAGTTTAAGAGGACCCAGTACTTC.

This clonotype was found a few times. The chain links TRBV30 to TRBJ2-1; no definite D call. This CDR3 spans 14 amino acids. V dropped 3 bases and J dropped 7 bases, with 16 bases sitting between them. The germline V gene encodes CDR1 GTSNPN and CDR2 SVGIG (reference sequence). CDR3 sequence: CAWSGLPFGNEQFF. CDR3 DNA: TGTGCCTGGAGCGGCCTCCCGTTTGGGAATGAGCAGTTCTTC.

V and J are TRBV18 and TRBJ2-1; 7 bases are a match to TRBD2. Germline V gives CDR1 KGHSH, CDR2 LQKENI. The J segment lost 6 bases and the V segment lost 2 bases, leaving 10 bases of the junction unmatched. The CDR3 sequence is 16 residues long. CDR3 sequence: CASSPRLAGVINEQFF. The CDR3, as DNA: TGTGCCAGCTCACCAAGGCTCGCGGGAGTCATCAATGAGCAGTTCTTC. The whole variable domain, filled in from reference TRBV18 and TRBJ2-1, reads NAGVMQNPRHLVRRRGQEARLRCSPMKGHSHVYWYRQLPEEGLKFMVYLQKENIIDESGMPKERFSAEFPKEGPSILRIQQVVRGDSAAYFCASSPRLAGVINEQFFGPGTRLTVL.

The V and J genes are TRBV9 and TRBJ2-5; tentatively, D is TRBD1 or TRBD2 (5 bases each). The CDR3 runs to 15 residues. V gave up 0 bases and J gave up 3 bases, with 12 bases separating them. Germline V lookup: CDR1 SGDLS, CDR2 YYNGEE. For the CDR3, the DNA is TGTGCCAGCAGCGTAGAATGGGGACGAGAAGAGACCCAGTACTTC. This gives the protein CASSVEWGREETQYF.

This clonotype was observed many times. The CDR3 DNA reads as TGTGCCAGCAGCTTGGTGGAAGAGACCCAGTACTTC. Translating it yields CASSLVEETQYF. The V call is TRBV5-8, the J call TRBJ2-5; D not certain. Trimming cost V 0 bases and J 3 bases, with 3 bases left between them. Germline assignment: CDR1 SGHTS and CDR2 YDEGEE. CDR3 length: 12 amino acids.

This clonotype was recorded at least ten times. The rearrangement uses TRBV3-1 and TRBJ2-5; 10 bases line up with TRBD1. Germline V lookup: CDR1 LGHDT, CDR2 YNNKEL (reference sequence). There are 14 residues in the CDR3. Unmatched junction bases numbered 4, after V lost 4 bases and J lost 5 bases. The CDR3 DNA reads as TGTGCCAGCAGCCGGGACAGGGGACGGGAGACCCAGTACTTC. This gives the protein CASSRDRGRETQYF.

This clonotype was counted many times. This chain links TRBV20-1 with TRBJ2-7, with a tentative D call TRBD2 (6 bases). V lost 3 bases and J 7 bases, leaving 19 bases between the germline ends. This CDR3 has 14 residues. CDR1 DFQATT and CDR2 SNEGSKA come from the germline V gene (reference sequence). CDR3 coding DNA: TGCAGTGCTAGTCCAACGGGGCAGGCGGGGGAGCAGTACTTC. Amino acids: CSASPTGQAGEQYF.

This clonotype came up many times. The chain employs TRBV12-3 or TRBV12-4 and TRBJ2-7; D possibly corresponds to TRBD2 (5 bases). The CDR3 contains 14 residues. Trimming stripped 6 bases from V and 4 bases from J, with 16 bases between. CDR3 region: CASRKSVGVYEQYF. The CDR3 nucleotides are TGTGCCAGCAGGAAGTCGGTGGGAGTGTACGAGCAGTACTTC.

The sample holds many counts of this clonotype. The V gene is TRBV11-1, the J gene TRBJ2-5; 7 bases fit TRBD2. The CDR3 loop spans 13 amino acids. Per the germline V gene, CDR1 is SGHAT and CDR2 is FQDESV (reference sequence). The V segment lost 5 bases and the J segment 3 bases; nucleotides outside the gene matches: 3. The CDR3 spells CASSRSGEETQYF. The CDR3 DNA follows: TGTGCCAGCAGCCGAAGCGGGGAAGAGACCCAGTACTTC.

This clonotype was seen a handful of times. CDR3 loop: CASSPGGTGTSGTFSTDTQYF. CDR3 sequence (DNA): TGTGCCAGTAGCCCCGGGGGCACCGGGACTAGCGGGACGTTCAGCACAGATACGCAGTATTTT. The chain couples TRBV19 to TRBJ2-3, with 13 bases identical to TRBD2. Looked up from germline, CDR1 is LNHDA and CDR2 is SQIVND (reference sequence). After removal of 6 bases from V and 0 bases from J, the junction contained 18 bases not matched to a gene. The CDR3 is 21 residues long. The variable domain in full, with the rest retrieved from reference TRBV19 and TRBJ2-3, is DGGITQSPKYLFRKEGQNVTLSCEQNLNHDAMYWYRQDPGQGLRLIYYSQIVNDFQKGDIAEGYSVSREKKESFPLTVTSAQKNPTAFYLCASSPGGTGTSGTFSTDTQYFGPGTRLTVL.

This clonotype showed up many times. The chain employs TRBV9 and TRBJ2-1; 9 bases align to TRBD2. J was trimmed by 8 bases and V by 0 bases; bases with no gene match: 6. This CDR3 has 15 amino acids. The germline V gene has CDR1 SGDLS and CDR2 YYNGEE. CDR3: CASSVASGEAYEQFF. For the CDR3, the DNA is TGTGCCAGCAGCGTAGCTAGCGGGGAAGCTTATGAGCAGTTCTTC. Full variable domain (remainder filled in from reference TRBV9 and TRBJ2-1): DSGVTQTPKHLITATGQRVTLRCSPRSGDLSVYWYQQSLDQGLQFLIQYYNGEERAKGNILERFSAQQFPDLHSELNLSSLELGDSALYFCASSVASGEAYEQFFGPGTRLTVL.

This clonotype was observed at least ten times. The gene calls are TRBV12-3 or TRBV12-4 and TRBJ2-5; 7 nucleotides align to TRBD2. J was trimmed by 5 bases and V by 8 bases; bases with no gene match: 11. The CDR3 length is 14 residues. CDR3 coding DNA: TGTGCCAGCCGGAAGGGGAGGGGTAGCGAGACCCAGTACTTC. This codes for CASRKGRGSETQYF.

This clonotype was picked up many times. This sequence joins TRBV7-6 and TRBJ2-5, with TRBD2 matching 8 bases. Trimming took 5 bases from V and 5 from J; bases not matched to a gene: 10. From germline, CDR1 is SGHVS and CDR2 FNYEAQ. There are 15 residues in the CDR3. CDR3 residues: CASSATAGAKETQYF. CDR3 sequence (DNA): TGTGCCAGCAGCGCGACAGCGGGAGCTAAGGAGACCCAGTACTTC.

The J gene is TRBJ1-1, the V gene TRBV9; D ambiguous. The germline V gene encodes CDR1 SGDLS and CDR2 YYNGEE. Between the trimmed V and J ends, which lost 0 bases and 3 bases, there was a span of 9 bases. The CDR3 spans 14 residues. Here the CDR3 DNA reads TGTGCCAGCAGCGTAGCTACTGGGTACACTGAAGCTTTCTTT. Amino acids: CASSVATGYTEAFF.

This clonotype occurred a few times. The V call is TRBV27, the J call TRBJ2-7; either TRBD1 or TRBD2 may supply D (7 bases each). Germline CDR1 and CDR2: MNHEY and SMNVEV (reference sequence). V was pared by 6 bases and J by 0 bases, with 15 bases between. This CDR3 is built from 15 residues. The CDR3 is CASRLSGDSSYEQYF. The CDR3 bases are TGTGCCAGCAGACTAAGCGGGGACAGCTCCTACGAGCAGTACTTC.